The rows below give T cell receptor beta chains drawn from one sample of a study of blood T cells in healthy people across ages. TCRdb reprocessed the 5' RACE reads via MiXCR and lists one record per CDR3 protein. The sample shows fewer than 600,000 distinct CDR3 sequences, about a quarter of them seen only once. These data were likewise used in another study, on T cells of mothers and their children.

The sample consisted of blood. Receptors were obtained from a boy aged 2 to 10 in good health. Each CDR3 is given with its conserved first and last residue. D genes are given only for firm matches. Clone sizes are given selectively: once, few, many, or a class where the clone is expanded.

clone_size: -
v_call: TRBV27
d_call: -
j_call: TRBJ2-3
cdr3_nt: TGTGCCCCGAGACATGGGGAAACCGGGAACACAGATACGCAGTATTTT
cdr3_aa: CAPRHGETGNTDTQYF

clone_size: -
v_call: TRBV12-5
d_call: -
j_call: TRBJ1-1
cdr3_nt: TGTGCTAGTGGTTCGAGTACACGGAACACTGAAGCTTTCTTT
cdr3_aa: CASGSSTRNTEAFF

clone_size: few
v_call: TRBV15
d_call: -
j_call: TRBJ2-7
cdr3_nt: TGTGCCACCAGCAGTCTCTCCAGGGAAGGCGAGCAGTACTTC
cdr3_aa: CATSSLSREGEQYF

clone_size: -
v_call: TRBV7-2
d_call: -
j_call: TRBJ2-3
cdr3_nt: TGTGCCAGCAGCTTAGGGCAGACCGGCGGGGCAGATACGCAGTATTTT
cdr3_aa: CASSLGQTGGADTQYF

clone_size: -
v_call: TRBV29-1
d_call: -
j_call: TRBJ2-7
cdr3_nt: TGCAGCGTTGAAGTCCAGTCTTTCGCGTACGAGCAGTACTTC
cdr3_aa: CSVEVQSFAYEQYF

clone_size: -
v_call: TRBV3-1
d_call: TRBD1
j_call: TRBJ1-1
cdr3_nt: TGTGCCAGCAGCCCCCGGACAGGGAGAGGCACTGAAGCTTTCTTT
cdr3_aa: CASSPRTGRGTEAFF

clone_size: -
v_call: TRBV7-2
d_call: -
j_call: TRBJ2-2
cdr3_nt: TGTGCCAGCAGCTTACGCCAGGGGGGCTTCACCGGGGAGCTGTTTTTT
cdr3_aa: CASSLRQGGFTGELFF

clone_size: few
v_call: TRBV9
d_call: -
j_call: TRBJ1-2
cdr3_nt: TGTGCCAGCAGCCCTAGTCCGGGGGGAGGCTACACCTTC
cdr3_aa: CASSPSPGGGYTF

clone_size: -
v_call: TRBV30
d_call: -
j_call: TRBJ1-2
cdr3_nt: TGTGCCTTAGAATTCGGAGCTGGCTATGGCTACACCTTC
cdr3_aa: CALEFGAGYGYTF

clone_size: few
v_call: TRBV7-9
d_call: -
j_call: TRBJ1-2
cdr3_nt: TGTGCCAGCAGCGTAGACAGCAAACCTAACTATGGCTACACCTTC
cdr3_aa: CASSVDSKPNYGYTF

clone_size: few
v_call: TRBV2
d_call: -
j_call: TRBJ2-1
cdr3_nt: TGTGCCAGCAGTGATGTGGGGGGCGGGCGGGGCCCCTACAATGAGCAGTTCTTC
cdr3_aa: CASSDVGGGRGPYNEQFF

clone_size: -
v_call: TRBV4-3
d_call: -
j_call: TRBJ1-3
cdr3_nt: TGCGCCAGCAGCCAAAATGTTGGTCCCGGAAACACCATATATTTT
cdr3_aa: CASSQNVGPGNTIYF

clone_size: few
v_call: TRBV4-1
d_call: -
j_call: TRBJ2-2
cdr3_nt: TGCGCCAGCAGCCAGGCTAGGGCCGGGGAGCTGTTTTTT
cdr3_aa: CASSQARAGELFF

clone_size: -
v_call: TRBV5-1
d_call: -
j_call: TRBJ2-3
cdr3_nt: TGCGCCAGCAGCGCGGTGCCAGATACGCAGTATTTT
cdr3_aa: CASSAVPDTQYF

clone_size: many
v_call: TRBV20-1
d_call: TRBD1
j_call: TRBJ2-5
cdr3_nt: TGCAGTGCTGACATACAGGGGTCCACCCAAGAGACCCAGTACTTC
cdr3_aa: CSADIQGSTQETQYF

clone_size: few
v_call: TRBV20-1
d_call: -
j_call: TRBJ2-1
cdr3_nt: TGCAGTGCTAGAGATCAACAGGCGGCGTCCTACAATGAGCAGTTCTTC
cdr3_aa: CSARDQQAASYNEQFF

clone_size: -
v_call: TRBV28
d_call: -
j_call: TRBJ2-3
cdr3_nt: TGTGCCAGCAGTCTCGGCGGGAAGGGAAATACGCAGTATTTT
cdr3_aa: CASSLGGKGNTQYF

clone_size: -
v_call: TRBV4-1
d_call: TRBD1
j_call: TRBJ2-2
cdr3_nt: TGCGCCAGCAGCCAGGGGACAGGAAACACCGGGGAGCTGTTTTTT
cdr3_aa: CASSQGTGNTGELFF

clone_size: once
v_call: TRBV7-2
d_call: TRBD2
j_call: TRBJ2-1
cdr3_nt: TGTGCCAGCAGCCCCCGTCTAGCGGGAGGTCAACATGAGCAGTTCTTC
cdr3_aa: CASSPRLAGGQHEQFF

clone_size: -
v_call: TRBV20-1
d_call: -
j_call: TRBJ1-2
cdr3_nt: TGCAGTGCTAGAGACGAGGTAGTTGGGACAAGTAACTATGGCTACACCTTC
cdr3_aa: CSARDEVVGTSNYGYTF

clone_size: many
v_call: TRBV29-1
d_call: -
j_call: TRBJ2-5
cdr3_nt: TGCAGCGTTGGCCTTAGGACACAAGAGACCCAGTACTTC
cdr3_aa: CSVGLRTQETQYF

clone_size: -
v_call: TRBV4-2
d_call: -
j_call: TRBJ2-5
cdr3_nt: TGTGCCAGCAGCCAAGCCGTAGGGGGAGAGGGGGAGACCCAGTACTTC
cdr3_aa: CASSQAVGGEGETQYF

clone_size: few
v_call: TRBV5-1
d_call: TRBD1
j_call: TRBJ1-1
cdr3_nt: TGCGCCAGCAGCTTGGAGGGACAGGGAACTGAAGCTTTCTTT
cdr3_aa: CASSLEGQGTEAFF

clone_size: few
v_call: TRBV7-6
d_call: TRBD2
j_call: TRBJ2-1
cdr3_nt: TGTGCCAGCAGCTCAAGAGCGGGAGGAAGTGAGCAGTTCTTC
cdr3_aa: CASSSRAGGSEQFF

clone_size: -
v_call: TRBV7-9
d_call: -
j_call: TRBJ1-2
cdr3_nt: TGTGCCAGCAGCTTAGGGGAGCAGGGCCATGGCTACACCTTC
cdr3_aa: CASSLGEQGHGYTF

clone_size: -
v_call: TRBV7-6
d_call: -
j_call: TRBJ1-1
cdr3_nt: TGTGCCAGCAGCTTGGGGGGTACTGTAGCTTTCTTT
cdr3_aa: CASSLGGTVAFF

clone_size: few
v_call: TRBV6-1
d_call: -
j_call: TRBJ2-5
cdr3_nt: TGTGCCAGCAGTGAAGTCCCGGGGGGCCCCCAAGAGACCCAGTACTTC
cdr3_aa: CASSEVPGGPQETQYF

clone_size: -
v_call: TRBV19
d_call: TRBD1
j_call: TRBJ2-6
cdr3_nt: TGTGCAACGGGACAGGGGGCTACCGGGGCCAACGTCCTGACTTTC
cdr3_aa: CATGQGATGANVLTF

clone_size: many
v_call: TRBV5-1
d_call: TRBD2
j_call: TRBJ2-3
cdr3_nt: TGCGCCAGCAGCTCGACTAGCAGCACAGATACGCAGTATTTT
cdr3_aa: CASSSTSSTDTQYF

clone_size: few
v_call: TRBV12-3/TRBV12-4
d_call: TRBD1
j_call: TRBJ1-1
cdr3_nt: TGTGCCAGCAGCCCCGGGACAGGGGCACTGAACACTGAAGCTTTCTTT
cdr3_aa: CASSPGTGALNTEAFF

clone_size: few
v_call: TRBV10-3
d_call: -
j_call: TRBJ1-5
cdr3_nt: TGTGCCATCAATAACAGGGAGGGGCAGCCCCAGCATTTT
cdr3_aa: CAINNREGQPQHF

clone_size: few
v_call: TRBV3-1
d_call: -
j_call: TRBJ1-2
cdr3_nt: TGTGCCAGCAGCCAACGCGGGGTTCGAGATGGCTACACCTTC
cdr3_aa: CASSQRGVRDGYTF

clone_size: -
v_call: TRBV5-1
d_call: -
j_call: TRBJ2-2
cdr3_nt: TGCGCCAGCAGCTTGCCGGACAGCTCGATGGGAAGGGAGCTGTTTTTT
cdr3_aa: CASSLPDSSMGRELFF

clone_size: -
v_call: TRBV28
d_call: -
j_call: TRBJ2-5
cdr3_nt: TGTACCAGCAGTCCCCCAGGGCCGCGGGATCAAGAGACCCAGTACTTC
cdr3_aa: CTSSPPGPRDQETQYF

clone_size: few
v_call: TRBV7-9
d_call: TRBD2
j_call: TRBJ2-3
cdr3_nt: TGTGCCAGCAGCCCCAAGGGGGGCGGGGGGTATACGCAGTATTTT
cdr3_aa: CASSPKGGGGYTQYF

clone_size: many
v_call: TRBV18
d_call: -
j_call: TRBJ2-5
cdr3_nt: TGTGCCAGCTCGCCGGGACGGCAAGAGACCCAGTACTTC
cdr3_aa: CASSPGRQETQYF

clone_size: -
v_call: TRBV7-3
d_call: -
j_call: TRBJ2-3
cdr3_nt: TGTGCCAGCAGCCCGAGAGGGAAGGGGAGGTCCACAGATACGCAGTATTTT
cdr3_aa: CASSPRGKGRSTDTQYF

clone_size: -
v_call: TRBV7-6
d_call: -
j_call: TRBJ2-7
cdr3_nt: TGTGCCAGCAGCTTAGGGTTTACAGACTCCTACGAGCAGTACTTC
cdr3_aa: CASSLGFTDSYEQYF

clone_size: -
v_call: TRBV27
d_call: -
j_call: TRBJ2-5
cdr3_nt: TGTGCCAGCAGCCAATCGGCCCCCCGGACGTATGAAGAGACCCAGTACTTC
cdr3_aa: CASSQSAPRTYEETQYF

clone_size: -
v_call: TRBV7-3
d_call: -
j_call: TRBJ2-5
cdr3_nt: TGTGCCAGCAGACCATGGCCGGCTAGACAAGAGACCCAGTACTTC
cdr3_aa: CASRPWPARQETQYF

clone_size: -
v_call: TRBV9
d_call: -
j_call: TRBJ1-4
cdr3_nt: TGTGCCAGCAGCGTAGGACGCGGCAATAATGAAAAACTGTTTTTT
cdr3_aa: CASSVGRGNNEKLFF

clone_size: -
v_call: TRBV11-2
d_call: -
j_call: TRBJ1-5
cdr3_nt: TGTGCCAGCAGCAAAAAGTATGGGGGATATAGCAATCAGCCCCAGCATTTT
cdr3_aa: CASSKKYGGYSNQPQHF

clone_size: -
v_call: TRBV3-1
d_call: -
j_call: TRBJ2-6
cdr3_nt: TGTGCCAGCAGCCAAGAAATCGGGGCCGGGGCCAACGTCCTGACTTTC
cdr3_aa: CASSQEIGAGANVLTF

clone_size: -
v_call: TRBV29-1
d_call: TRBD2
j_call: TRBJ2-1
cdr3_nt: TGCAGCGTTGCCCGGGAGGCGGGGGGGAATGAGCAGTTCTTC
cdr3_aa: CSVAREAGGNEQFF